This passage covers 9 T cell receptor beta chains from one sample sequenced in a study of T-cell reconstitution after alpha-beta-depleted transplantation in children. Unique molecular identifiers featured in how the TCRbeta library was prepared. TCRdb re-called the PCR reads through MiXCR, storing one row per CDR3 protein. Of about 980,000 distinct CDR3 sequences in the sample, roughly 31% were seen once. The starting material was PBMCs, mostly from graft donor cells, obtained 360 days after TCRalphabeta/CD19-depleted stem cell transplant. These receptors all stem from a boy younger than two who had a stem cell transplant for SCID, so the T cells may come from the graft donor.

This clonotype turned up a few times. This sequence joins TRBV6-5 and TRBJ1-1; D not resolved. Germline-derived CDR1 and CDR2 are MNHEY and SVGAGI. CDR3 size: 15 residues. V gave up 0 bases and J gave up 4 bases, with 12 bases separating them. The CDR3 nucleotides read TGTGCCAGCAGTTACTCGATTCTGGGGATCACTGAAGCTTTCTTT. This codes for CASSYSILGITEAFF.

A few counts support this clonotype. The rearrangement joins TRBV7-2 to TRBJ2-5, with D possibly being TRBD1 (5 bases). V gave up 1 base and J gave up 0 bases, with 12 bases separating them. CDR3 length equals 16 residues. CDR1 and CDR2 from the germline V gene are SGHTA and FQGNSA. The CDR3 is CASSLGLRAHQETQYF. Here the CDR3 DNA reads TGTGCCAGCAGCTTAGGACTCAGGGCCCACCAAGAGACCCAGTACTTC.

This clonotype was counted a few times. The J gene is TRBJ1-3, the V gene TRBV29-1; D ambiguous. Trimming removed 0 bases from V and 2 bases from J, with 5 bases in between. Germline CDR1 is SQVTM and CDR2 is ANQGSEA. CDR3 length: 13 residues. CDR3 DNA sequence: TGCAGCGTTGAAGATATAGCTGGAAACACCATATATTTT. As protein: CSVEDIAGNTIYF. The whole variable domain, remainder taken from reference TRBV29-1 and TRBJ1-3, is SAVISQKPSRDICQRGTSLTIQCQVDSQVTMMFWYRQQPGQSLTLIATANQGSEATYESGFVIDKFPISRPNLTFSTLTVSNMSPEDSSIYLCSVEDIAGNTIYFGEGSWLTVV.

This clonotype was detected only a few times. The rearrangement joins TRBV29-1 to TRBJ2-1; 8 nucleotides line up with TRBD2. Germline loops: CDR1 SQVTM, CDR2 ANQGSEA. CDR3 length: 15 residues. V lost 7 bases, J lost 4 bases, and 12 bases stayed unmatched. In DNA form, the CDR3 reads TGCAGCGCCATTTCCGGGGGGGCCGAGTACAATGAGCAGTTCTTC. This sequence encodes CSAISGGAEYNEQFF.

The chain uses TRBV29-1 and TRBJ1-4; D not resolved. The germline gives CDR1 SQVTM, CDR2 ANQGSEA. V was clipped by 4 bases and J by 8 bases, with 14 bases between them. CDR3 length: 13 amino acids. CDR3 amino acids: CSVAVAVGEKLFF. DNA of the CDR3: TGCAGCGTTGCCGTAGCGGTTGGGGAAAAACTGTTTTTT.

The sample holds a few counts of this clonotype. The chain couples TRBV12-3 or TRBV12-4 to TRBJ2-5, with D perhaps matching TRBD2 (7 bases). Trimming left V 4 bases short and J 2 bases short, with 14 bases between. This CDR3 spans 15 amino acids. CDR3 sequence reads: CASSSRGGGQETQYF. The CDR3 DNA is TGTGCCAGCAGTTCCAGGGGAGGGGGACAAGAGACCCAGTACTTC.

This clonotype was seen a handful of times. The V and J genes are TRBV28 and TRBJ1-1; no definite D call. The germline gives CDR1 MDHEN, CDR2 SYDVKM. This CDR3 has 13 amino acids. Trimming took off 7 bases at V and 4 bases at J, with 13 bases between the two ends. Here the CDR3 DNA reads TGTGCCAGCACCAGGACTGGGGTCACTGAAGCTTTCTTT. It codes for CASTRTGVTEAFF.

The genes are TRBV20-1 and TRBJ2-1; a possible D gene is TRBD1 (6 bases). Germline CDR1 reads DFQATT; CDR2 reads SNEGSKA (reference sequence). Trimming pared 6 bases from V and 1 base from J, leaving 19 bases between. This CDR3 is built from 16 residues. In DNA, the CDR3 is TGCAGTGCCTCTAGGGGGTTAGCGTCGTCCTACAATGAGCAGTTCTTC. Protein: CSASRGLASSYNEQFF.

The chain employs TRBV12-3 or TRBV12-4 and TRBJ2-5; possibly TRBD1 for D (5 bases). The CDR3 loop spans 13 amino acids. Trimming removed 8 bases at V and 7 bases at J, with 17 bases between. The CDR3 reads CASVPAGWGTQYF. The CDR3 DNA follows: TGTGCCAGCGTCCCGGCAGGGTGGGGGACCCAGTACTTC.